One and the same sample provided the 20 T cell receptor beta chains below, sequenced in a study of cytomegalovirus exposure and HLA in healthy donors. The primer mix had 60 Vbeta and 13 Jbeta primers. Sequenced by immunoSEQ multiplex PCR; TCRdb stores in-frame clones only, minus some. Of 200,000 to 300,000 clones listed, just under 85% are singletons. Sequencing used PBMCs. Receptor source: a woman aged 40-49 years in good health and CMV-seropositive.

The chain is built from TRBV18 and TRBJ1-6; 7 nucleotides line up with TRBD1. Germline V gene lookup returns CDR1 KGHSH and CDR2 LQKENI. V lost 0 bases and J lost 8; bases outside the gene matches: 4. This CDR3 is built from 15 residues. The CDR3 nucleotides read TGTGCCAGCTCACCACCAAAGGGGGCAGATTCACCCCTCCACTTT. As protein: CASSPPKGADSPLHF.

The chain couples TRBV5-6 to TRBJ2-3, with 8 bases lining up with TRBD2. With V trimmed by 0 bases and J by 10 bases, 4 bases remained unmatched. CDR3 length: 13 residues. The V gene's germline CDR1 is SGHDT and CDR2 YYEEEE. CDR3 region: CASSLDQRESQYF. The CDR3 nucleotides read TGTGCCAGCAGCTTGGACCAGCGGGAGTCGCAGTATTTT.

The chain uses TRBV7-3 and TRBJ2-3; 9 nucleotides align to TRBD1. The CDR3 loop spans 15 amino acids. Germline V gene data show CDR1 as SGHTA and CDR2 as FQGTGA. Germline trimming cut 5 bases from V and 6 bases from J; bases unmatched to any gene: 9. CDR3 protein: CASSPGTGRTDTQYF. The CDR3 nucleotides read TGTGCCAGCAGCCCAGGGACAGGGCGGACCGATACGCAGTATTTT.

The rearrangement joins TRBV5-8 to TRBJ2-1, with 8 bases lining up with TRBD1. V shed 4 bases, J shed 4 bases, and the junction held 7 bases outside the gene matches. This CDR3 is built from 15 residues. The germline CDR1 and CDR2 sequences are SGHTS and YDEGEE. The CDR3: CASSLGQGGYNEQFF. Written as DNA, the CDR3 is TGTGCCAGCAGCCTAGGACAGGGAGGTTACAATGAGCAGTTCTTC.

This chain connects TRBV27 to TRBJ2-3; TRBD2 matches 8 bases. Germline assignment: CDR1 MNHEY and CDR2 SMNVEV (reference sequence). J was trimmed by 15 bases and V by 0 bases; bases with no gene match: 17. The CDR3 is 16 amino acids. The CDR3 coding sequence is TGTGCCAGCAGTTTATCGGGGACGGGAGGGCCCCGGTCGCTATATTTT. Encoded protein: CASSLSGTGGPRSLYF.

The chain has TRBV28 and TRBJ2-7; D gene ambiguous. Germline V gives CDR1 MDHEN, CDR2 SYDVKM. V was shortened by 2 bases and J by 4 bases, with 18 bases between the two germline ends. This CDR3 comprises 16 residues. The CDR3, as DNA: TGTGCCAGCAGTTTAGTCCCAGGAAATTATCTGTACGAGCAGTACTTC. This translates into CASSLVPGNYLYEQYF.

As DNA, the CDR3 is TGTGCCAGCACCAAAGGACAGTTACGCTACGAGCAGTACTTC. This translates into CASTKGQLRYEQYF. This chain links TRBV28 with TRBJ2-7; D is perhaps TRBD1 (6 bases). With 7 bases removed from V and 3 bases from J, the gap between germline ends came to 16 bases. CDR3 length: 14 amino acids. In germline, CDR1 is MDHEN, CDR2 SYDVKM.

This chain uses TRBV28 with TRBJ2-7, with D perhaps matching TRBD1 (6 bases). Trimming cost V 10 bases and J 2 bases, with 9 bases left between them. This CDR3 contains 11 residues. The V gene's germline CDR1 is MDHEN and CDR2 SYDVKM. Written as DNA, the CDR3 is TGTGCCATCCAGGGGACCTACGAGCAGTACTTC. The encoded protein is CAIQGTYEQYF.

V usage is TRBV7-9 and J usage is TRBJ2-3; TRBD2 aligns across 8 bases. V shed 3 bases and J 0 bases; nucleotides not matched to a gene: 5. The CDR3 sequence is 16 residues long. From germline, CDR1 is SEHNR and CDR2 FQNEAQ (reference sequence). Written as DNA, the CDR3 is TGTGCCAGCAGCTTTCGTACGGGAGGGAGCACAGATACGCAGTATTTT. Translating gives CASSFRTGGSTDTQYF. Based on the CDR3 plus reference TRBV7-9 and TRBJ2-3, the full variable domain is DTGVSQNPRHKITKRGQNVTFRCDPISEHNRLYWYRQTLGQGPEFLTYFQNEAQLEKSRLLSDRFSAERPKGSFSTLEIQRTEQGDSAMYLCASSFRTGGSTDTQYFGPGTRLTVL.

CDR3 sequence (DNA): TGTGCCAGCAGCCTCAATCTGCGGGACACTGAAGCTTTCTTT. Translation gives CASSLNLRDTEAFF. The V and J genes are TRBV4-2 and TRBJ1-1, with D hard to call. CDR1 LGHNA and CDR2 YNFKEQ come from the germline V gene. V gave up 4 bases and J gave up 3 bases, with 12 bases separating them. There are 14 residues in the CDR3.

V is TRBV4-2 and J is TRBJ2-2; TRBD1 aligns across 10 bases. With 4 bases clipped from V and 5 bases from J, the junction kept 10 bases outside the gene matches. Germline V gives CDR1 LGHNA, CDR2 YNFKEQ. The CDR3 covers 17 residues. CDR3 nucleotides: TGTGCCAGCAGCCCCCCTGGACTGGACAGGGGGACCGGGGAGCTGTTTTTT. Translating it yields CASSPPGLDRGTGELFF.

The chain is built from TRBV19 and TRBJ2-3; D is ambiguous. Trimming took off 5 bases at V and 6 bases at J, with 15 bases between the two ends. Germline values: CDR1 LNHDA, CDR2 SQIVND (reference sequence). This CDR3 has 14 residues. The CDR3 bases are TGTGCCAGTAGTCGACCAGGCCAGCCCGATACGCAGTATTTT. Amino acids: CASSRPGQPDTQYF.

The V and J genes are TRBV5-6 and TRBJ2-1; perhaps TRBD2 as D (5 bases). CDR1 is SGHDT, CDR2 YYEEEE, per germline. Trimming left V 0 bases short and J 2 bases short, with 12 bases between. The length of the CDR3 is 16 residues. CDR3 nucleotides: TGTGCCAGCAGCTTGGGAGAAACGGGAACCTACAATGAGCAGTTCTTC. Its protein product is CASSLGETGTYNEQFF.

The genes are TRBV18 and TRBJ1-2, with 7 bases fitting TRBD1. The CDR3 consists of 15 residues. The junction had 6 bases not matched to a gene; V was cut back by 0 bases and J by 5 bases. Germline V lookup: CDR1 KGHSH, CDR2 LQKENI. As DNA, the CDR3 is TGTGCCAGCTCACCACCGACGGGACAGAATTATGGCTACACCTTC. This translates into CASSPPTGQNYGYTF.

The CDR3 nucleotides read TGCAGCGTTGCTCCGTTAACTGAAGCTTTCTTT. Translation gives CSVAPLTEAFF. The chain has TRBV29-1 and TRBJ1-1; D gene ambiguous. The V and J ends lost 4 bases and 5 bases respectively, with 8 bases between them. CDR3 size: 11 residues. From germline, CDR1 is SQVTM and CDR2 ANQGSEA.

V gene TRBV6-4 combines with J gene TRBJ2-3; 10 bases match TRBD2. The V gene's germline CDR1 is MRHNA and CDR2 SNTAGT. Unmatched junction bases numbered 4, after V lost 5 bases and J lost 8 bases. This CDR3 contains 13 residues. The DNA for the CDR3 is TGTGCCAGCAGTCCGGGACTAGCGAGTACGCAGTATTTT. Translating gives CASSPGLASTQYF.

The rearrangement links TRBV19 to TRBJ2-7; 7 bases match TRBD1. This CDR3 region has 16 residues. V was pared by 0 bases and J by 7 bases, with 12 bases of the junction left unmatched. Germline values: CDR1 LNHDA, CDR2 SQIVND (reference sequence). The CDR3 DNA reads TGTGCCAGTAGTATAGACAGCCCGACAGGGTACTTGGAGCAGTACTTC. Protein: CASSIDSPTGYLEQYF.

This clone is a singleton in its sample. This chain joins TRBV29-1 and TRBJ2-2, with 13 bases lining up with TRBD2. The germline CDR1 and CDR2 sequences are SQVTM and ANQGSEA. The V segment lost 4 bases and the J segment 2 bases; nucleotides outside the gene matches: 7. This CDR3 has 17 residues. The CDR3 DNA is TGCAGCGTTGGACTAGCGGGAGGTACCGGCAACACCGGGGAGCTGTTTTTT. This gives the protein CSVGLAGGTGNTGELFF.

This clone was counted between two and nine times. This chain uses TRBV5-1 with TRBJ2-1, with 9 bases aligning to TRBD2. Trimming at V came to 7 bases and at J to 3 bases, leaving 20 bases not matched to a gene. This CDR3 region has 19 residues. Per the germline V gene, CDR1 is SGHRS and CDR2 is YFSETQ. The CDR3 spells CASRDGREGGSGFYNEQFF. Here the CDR3 DNA reads TGCGCCAGCCGGGACGGGCGGGAGGGGGGATCGGGGTTCTACAATGAGCAGTTCTTC.

The chain carries TRBV19 and TRBJ1-5; D is unresolved. The CDR3 runs 15 residues. Germline V CDR1 and CDR2: LNHDA, SQIVND (reference sequence). Trimming took off 5 bases at V and 2 bases at J, with 13 bases between the two ends. Written as DNA, the CDR3 is TGTGCCAGTAGTGAACCGGGGAGTGGCAATCAGCCCCAGCATTTT. Its translation is CASSEPGSGNQPQHF.